This TCR beta chain was captured by sequencing in a study of blood T cell repertoires in COVID-19. Study-level background: Sites across the United States, Italy and Spain contributed samples from acute and convalescent COVID-19. T cells, B-cell-depleted T cells, or PBMCs provided the cDNA or gDNA that served as material.

The V gene lost 6 bases and the J gene lost 0 bases, with 8 bases spanning the gap. Germline values: CDR1 MRHNA, CDR2 SNTAGT. The CDR3 extends over 14 amino acids. Source study methods: Amplification with reference gene primers provided the estimates of nucleated cell counts. The table came from immunoSEQ multiplex PCR; TCRdb's copy has only in-frame clones and leaves some out. That table gives V, J and clone size, and the DNA gave D and trimming. This table has around 270,000 clones, roughly 84% appearing once. Sequenced material: peripheral blood. The TCR originated in a woman aged 35 to 49 who had recovered from COVID-19. The chain has TRBV6-4 and TRBJ2-2; D may be TRBD2 (6 bases). As DNA, the CDR3 is TGTGCCAGCAGGCGGGAACCGAACACCGGGGAGCTGTTTTTT. This gives the protein CASRREPNTGELFF.